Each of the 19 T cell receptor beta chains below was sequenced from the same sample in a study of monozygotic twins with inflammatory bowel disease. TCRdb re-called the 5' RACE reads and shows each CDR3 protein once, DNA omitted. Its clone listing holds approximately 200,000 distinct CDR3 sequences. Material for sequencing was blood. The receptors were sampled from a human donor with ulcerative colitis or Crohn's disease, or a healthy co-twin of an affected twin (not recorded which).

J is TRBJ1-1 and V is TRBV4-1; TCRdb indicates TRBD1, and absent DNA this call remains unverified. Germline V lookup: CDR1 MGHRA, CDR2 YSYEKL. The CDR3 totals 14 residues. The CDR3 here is CASSQGDSLIEAFF.

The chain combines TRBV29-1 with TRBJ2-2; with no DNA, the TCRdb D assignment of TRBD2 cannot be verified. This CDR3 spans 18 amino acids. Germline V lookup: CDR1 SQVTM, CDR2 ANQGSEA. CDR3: CSVEDRASGASNTGELFF.

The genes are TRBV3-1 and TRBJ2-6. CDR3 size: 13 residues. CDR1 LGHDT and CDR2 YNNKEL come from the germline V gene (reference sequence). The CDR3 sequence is CASSQAGANVLTF.

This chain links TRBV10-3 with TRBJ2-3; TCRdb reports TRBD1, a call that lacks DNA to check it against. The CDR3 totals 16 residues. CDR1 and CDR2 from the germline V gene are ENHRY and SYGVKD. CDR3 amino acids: CAISEVGGGSTDTQYF.

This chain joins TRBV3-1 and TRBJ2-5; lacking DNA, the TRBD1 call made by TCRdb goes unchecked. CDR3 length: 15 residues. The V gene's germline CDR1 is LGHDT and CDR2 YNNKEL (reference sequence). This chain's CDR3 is CASSSPFTGRETQYF.

The CDR3 loop reads CASSHPLYNEQFF. The chain employs TRBV3-1 and TRBJ2-1; TCRdb returns TRBD1, unconfirmable since there is no DNA. Germline V lookup: CDR1 LGHDT, CDR2 YNNKEL (reference sequence). This CDR3 comprises 13 residues.

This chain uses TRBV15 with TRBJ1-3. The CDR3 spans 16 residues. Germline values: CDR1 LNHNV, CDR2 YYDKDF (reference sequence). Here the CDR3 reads CATSRDKNPTGNTIYF.

CDR3 loop: CASSWELAGGGYEQYF. J is TRBJ2-7 and V is TRBV11-2; absent DNA, TCRdb's TRBD2 call cannot be checked. Germline CDR1 SGHAT, CDR2 FQNNGV. CDR3 length equals 16 residues.

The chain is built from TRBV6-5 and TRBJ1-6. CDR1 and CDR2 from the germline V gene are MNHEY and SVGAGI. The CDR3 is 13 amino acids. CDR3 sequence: CASSYSRVSPLHF.

The CDR3 sequence is CASSLSVKRASSYEQYF. This rearrangement joins TRBV7-8 to TRBJ2-7; lacking DNA, the TRBD2 call made by TCRdb goes unchecked. The CDR3 spans 17 residues. CDR1 and CDR2 (germline): SGHVS, FQNEAQ.

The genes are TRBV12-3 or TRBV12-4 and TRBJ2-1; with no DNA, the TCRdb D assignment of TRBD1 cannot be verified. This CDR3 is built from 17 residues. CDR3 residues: CASSLNGLRTGNNEQFF.

CDR3 region: CASRPSLSGGAPSSYNEQFF. This sequence joins TRBV12-3 or TRBV12-4 and TRBJ2-1; the TCRdb D gene call, TRBD2, has no DNA to confirm it. The CDR3 has 20 amino acids.

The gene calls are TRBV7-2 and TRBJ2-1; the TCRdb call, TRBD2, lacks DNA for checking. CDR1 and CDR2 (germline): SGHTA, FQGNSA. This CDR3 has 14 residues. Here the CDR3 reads CASSLGGTANEQFF. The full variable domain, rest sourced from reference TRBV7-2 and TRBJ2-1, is GAGVSQSPSNKVTEKGKDVELRCDPISGHTALYWYRQSLGQGLEFLIYFQGNSAPDKSGLPSDRFSAERTGGSVSTLTIQRTQQEDSAVYLCASSLGGTANEQFFGPGTRLTVL.

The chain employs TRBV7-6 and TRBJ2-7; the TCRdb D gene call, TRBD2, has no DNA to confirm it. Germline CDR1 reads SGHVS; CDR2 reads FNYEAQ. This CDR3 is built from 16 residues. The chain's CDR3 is CASSLARGGALSEQYF.

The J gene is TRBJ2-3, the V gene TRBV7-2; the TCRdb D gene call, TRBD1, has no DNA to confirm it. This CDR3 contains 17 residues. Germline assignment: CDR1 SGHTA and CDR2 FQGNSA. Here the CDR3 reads CASSLGFRGVSTDTQYF.

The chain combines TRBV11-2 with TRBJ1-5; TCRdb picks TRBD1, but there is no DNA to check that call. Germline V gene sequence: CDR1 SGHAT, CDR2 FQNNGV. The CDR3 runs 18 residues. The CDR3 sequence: CASSAVSQGLVSNQPQHF.

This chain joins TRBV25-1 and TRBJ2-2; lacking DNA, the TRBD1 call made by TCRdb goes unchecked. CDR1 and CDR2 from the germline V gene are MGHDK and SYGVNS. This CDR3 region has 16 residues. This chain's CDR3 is CASSEGGTSETGELFF.

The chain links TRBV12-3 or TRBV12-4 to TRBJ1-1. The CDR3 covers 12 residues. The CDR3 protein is CASSLSAGEAFF.

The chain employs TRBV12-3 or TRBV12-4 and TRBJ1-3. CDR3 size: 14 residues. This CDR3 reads CASSFTSSGNTIYF.